The rows below give T cell receptor beta chains drawn from one sample of a study of shared clonotypes between healthy human individuals. Some clones are missing from TCRdb's copy, which holds only in-frame ones; the method was immunoSEQ multiplex PCR. The repertoire holds 230,000 or so clones, with 60% to 70% as singletons. The sample comprised memory CD4+ T cells sorted from blood. The receptors here all came from a man in his thirties or forties in good health. Both conserved end residues are part of each CDR3. Fields, in order: clone size, V gene, D gene, J gene, CDR3 DNA, CDR3 protein. D genes are given only for firm matches. Clone size is not always given. Where it is, it says once, few, many or a class for expanded clones.

clone_size: few; v_call: TRBV18; d_call: NA; j_call: TRBJ1-1; cdr3_nt: TGTGCCAGCTCACCAACCCGAGAGGCTGAAGCTTTCTTT; cdr3_aa: CASSPTREAEAFF
clone_size: NA; v_call: TRBV29-1; d_call: NA; j_call: TRBJ1-4; cdr3_nt: TGCAGCGTTGGAGGGGCAACTAATGAAAAACTGTTTTTT; cdr3_aa: CSVGGATNEKLFF
clone_size: NA; v_call: TRBV11-2; d_call: NA; j_call: TRBJ1-4; cdr3_nt: TGTGCCAGCAGCTTAAATTTGGGGTTGACAACTAATGAAAAACTGTTTTTT; cdr3_aa: CASSLNLGLTTNEKLFF
clone_size: NA; v_call: TRBV6-9; d_call: NA; j_call: TRBJ1-2; cdr3_nt: TGTGCCAGTCGGGAAGCAGCAGAAAACTATGGCTACACCTTC; cdr3_aa: CASREAAENYGYTF
clone_size: many; v_call: TRBV19; d_call: TRBD1; j_call: TRBJ1-5; cdr3_nt: TGTGCCAGTAGTCACCGGGACAGGGGCTTCAATCAGCCCCAGCATTTT; cdr3_aa: CASSHRDRGFNQPQHF
clone_size: NA; v_call: TRBV12-5; d_call: NA; j_call: TRBJ1-2; cdr3_nt: TGTGCTAGTGGTTCCCGCGGGGATGGCTACACCTTC; cdr3_aa: CASGSRGDGYTF
clone_size: NA; v_call: TRBV5-3; d_call: NA; j_call: TRBJ2-3; cdr3_nt: TGTGCCAGAAGCGCACCGGGCACAGATACGCAGTATTTT; cdr3_aa: CARSAPGTDTQYF
clone_size: few; v_call: TRBV19; d_call: NA; j_call: TRBJ2-3; cdr3_nt: TGTGCCAGTAGTGGTGCGCGGACGCAGTATTTT; cdr3_aa: CASSGARTQYF
clone_size: many; v_call: TRBV6-4; d_call: NA; j_call: TRBJ2-1; cdr3_nt: TGTGCCAGCAGTGACTCGATCGCGGCCAGCTCCTACAATGAGCAGTTCTTC; cdr3_aa: CASSDSIAASSYNEQFF
clone_size: NA; v_call: TRBV5-1; d_call: NA; j_call: TRBJ1-1; cdr3_nt: TGCGCCAGCAGCTCTACTACCAAGGGGAGCACTGAAGCTTTCTTT; cdr3_aa: CASSSTTKGSTEAFF
clone_size: once; v_call: TRBV4-3; d_call: NA; j_call: TRBJ2-3; cdr3_nt: TGCGCCAGCAGCCAAGAAGGCGGGTTAAGCACAGATACGCAGTATTTT; cdr3_aa: CASSQEGGLSTDTQYF